These T cell receptor beta chains were read from a single sample in a study of radiotherapy plus CTLA-4 blockade in lung cancer. The repertoire was sequenced with immunoSEQ multiplex PCR; TCRdb's copy has only in-frame clones and lacks some. The sample has some 110,000 clones; about four fifths are singletons. This specimen consisted of peripheral blood, obtained from a patient treated with radiotherapy plus ipilimumab. The receptors shown here come from a human donor with non-small cell lung cancer who had a partial response to radiotherapy plus ipilimumab. Each CDR3 is given with its conserved first and last residue. Each record gives: J gene, clone size, D gene, CDR3 length, V gene, CDR3 protein, CDR3 DNA. The D gene is left open where the match is weak. Only part of the rows carry a size: once, few, many, or a class if the clone is expanded.

J: TRBJ1-1
size: few
D: TRBD1
length: 15
V: TRBV5-4
CDR3: CASSSLQGARTEAFF
DNA: TGTGCCAGCAGTTCGCTACAGGGGGCGCGGACTGAAGCTTTCTTT

J: TRBJ2-3
size: NA
D: NA
length: 14
V: TRBV4-2
CDR3: CASSYSGPTDTQYF
DNA: TGTGCCAGCAGCTACAGCGGACCCACAGATACGCAGTATTTT

J: TRBJ2-3
size: NA
D: NA
length: 16
V: TRBV27
CDR3: CASSSTLFTREGAQYF
DNA: TGTGCCAGCAGTTCAACTTTATTCACCAGGGAAGGGGCGCAGTATTTT

J: TRBJ2-7
size: NA
D: TRBD1
length: 14
V: TRBV5-1
CDR3: CASSWGQGSPEQYF
DNA: TGCGCCAGCAGCTGGGGACAGGGCAGTCCCGAGCAGTACTTC

J: TRBJ2-7
size: NA
D: TRBD2
length: 15
V: TRBV7-8
CDR3: CASSLELAGAYEQYF
DNA: TGTGCCAGCAGCTTAGAACTAGCGGGAGCCTACGAGCAGTACTTC

J: TRBJ2-5
size: once
D: TRBD1
length: 15
V: TRBV19
CDR3: CASTPQGQGGETQYF
DNA: TGTGCCAGTACCCCCCAAGGACAGGGGGGAGAGACCCAGTACTTC

J: TRBJ1-3
size: NA
D: NA
length: 14
V: TRBV5-1
CDR3: CASSTDSSGNTIYF
DNA: TGCGCCAGCAGCACGGACAGCTCTGGAAACACCATATATTTT

J: TRBJ2-7
size: NA
D: TRBD2
length: 18
V: TRBV5-1
CDR3: CASSPQAGLAGRSYEQYF
DNA: TGCGCCAGCAGCCCCCAGGCGGGACTAGCGGGACGCTCCTACGAGCAGTACTTC

J: TRBJ1-2
size: NA
D: NA
length: 16
V: TRBV5-1
CDR3: CASSLGMGAEAYGYTF
DNA: TGCGCCAGCAGCTTGGGTATGGGGGCGGAAGCCTATGGCTACACCTTC

J: TRBJ2-1
size: NA
D: TRBD1
length: 16
V: TRBV2
CDR3: CASEPGRQGDYNEQFF
DNA: TGTGCCAGCGAGCCCGGGAGACAGGGGGACTACAATGAGCAGTTCTTC

J: TRBJ2-1
size: NA
D: TRBD2
length: 15
V: TRBV5-6
CDR3: CASSLGSGGYNEQFF
DNA: TGTGCCAGCAGCTTGGGTAGCGGGGGATACAATGAGCAGTTCTTC

J: TRBJ2-1
size: NA
D: NA
length: 18
V: TRBV28
CDR3: CASSSPYVGTLYHNEQFF
DNA: TGTGCCAGCAGTTCGCCTTATGTCGGGACTCTTTACCACAATGAGCAGTTCTTC

J: TRBJ2-2
size: NA
D: TRBD2
length: 15
V: TRBV10-3
CDR3: CAINRLAGGPGELFF
DNA: TGTGCCATCAATCGACTAGCGGGAGGACCCGGGGAGCTGTTTTTT

J: TRBJ1-2
size: once
D: TRBD1
length: 13
V: TRBV6-5
CDR3: CASRKTGEIGYTF
DNA: TGTGCCAGCAGGAAGACAGGGGAAATCGGCTACACCTTC

J: TRBJ1-4
size: NA
D: NA
length: 15
V: TRBV6-1
CDR3: CASSSAGRIEEKLFF
DNA: TGTGCCAGCAGTTCAGCGGGGAGAATTGAAGAAAAACTGTTTTTT

J: TRBJ2-1
size: NA
D: TRBD1
length: 15
V: TRBV7-9
CDR3: CASSPMGQFRGEQFF
DNA: TGTGCCAGCAGCCCCATGGGACAGTTTAGGGGTGAGCAGTTCTTC

J: TRBJ1-1
size: NA
D: NA
length: 14
V: TRBV27
CDR3: CASSLGQPITEAFF
DNA: TGTGCCAGCAGTTTAGGGCAGCCGATCACTGAAGCTTTCTTT

J: TRBJ1-2
size: NA
D: TRBD1
length: 15
V: TRBV5-1
CDR3: CASSNRGESNYGYTF
DNA: TGCGCCAGCAGCAACAGGGGTGAGAGTAACTATGGCTACACCTTC

J: TRBJ2-2
size: NA
D: NA
length: 13
V: TRBV11-3
CDR3: CASSPQNTGELFF
DNA: TGTGCCAGCAGCCCACAAAACACCGGGGAGCTGTTTTTT

J: TRBJ2-1
size: NA
D: TRBD1
length: 14
V: TRBV6-6
CDR3: CASRPGTGGNEQFF
DNA: TGTGCCAGCAGACCCGGGACAGGGGGCAATGAGCAGTTCTTC

J: TRBJ2-7
size: NA
D: NA
length: 13
V: TRBV6-1
CDR3: CASSPHPTYEQYF
DNA: TGTGCCAGCAGTCCTCACCCTACCTACGAGCAGTACTTC

J: TRBJ2-3
size: NA
D: NA
length: 15
V: TRBV28
CDR3: CASSFTSTFPDTQYF
DNA: TGTGCCAGCAGTTTCACATCCACCTTCCCAGATACGCAGTATTTT

J: TRBJ2-3
size: NA
D: NA
length: 13
V: TRBV7-9
CDR3: CASSLWPSDTQYF
DNA: TGTGCCAGCAGCTTATGGCCGTCAGATACGCAGTATTTT

J: TRBJ2-2
size: NA
D: TRBD1
length: 16
V: TRBV13
CDR3: CASSLGDRGLTGELFF
DNA: TGTGCCAGCAGCCTCGGGGACAGGGGGCTAACCGGGGAGCTGTTTTTT

J: TRBJ2-2
size: NA
D: NA
length: 14
V: TRBV18
CDR3: CASSPRQWTGELFF
DNA: TGTGCCAGCTCACCCAGACAATGGACCGGGGAGCTGTTTTTT

J: TRBJ2-1
size: NA
D: TRBD2
length: 15
V: TRBV11-1
CDR3: CASSPSASGKNEQFF
DNA: TGTGCCAGCAGCCCCAGCGCTAGCGGGAAAAATGAGCAGTTCTTC

J: TRBJ1-5
size: NA
D: NA
length: 15
V: TRBV2
CDR3: CASSERLYSNQPQHF
DNA: TGTGCCAGCAGTGAGCGGCTATATAGCAATCAGCCCCAGCATTTT

J: TRBJ1-3
size: NA
D: TRBD1
length: 17
V: TRBV11-2
CDR3: CASSSSTGRLSGNTIYF
DNA: TGTGCCAGCAGCTCGTCGACAGGGAGACTATCTGGAAACACCATATATTTT

J: TRBJ1-5
size: NA
D: NA
length: 12
V: TRBV7-2
CDR3: CASSLAEYPQHF
DNA: TGTGCCAGCAGCCTCGCGGAGTACCCCCAGCATTTT

J: TRBJ2-1
size: NA
D: NA
length: 13
V: TRBV19
CDR3: CASSAQTIDEQFF
DNA: TGTGCCAGTAGTGCCCAAACCATAGATGAGCAGTTCTTC

J: TRBJ1-1
size: NA
D: TRBD1
length: 13
V: TRBV5-4
CDR3: CATETGVSTEAFF
DNA: TGTGCCACCGAGACAGGGGTAAGCACTGAAGCTTTCTTT

J: TRBJ2-1
size: NA
D: TRBD1
length: 16
V: TRBV4-1
CDR3: CANSQPGQGALYEQFF
DNA: TGCGCCAACAGCCAACCCGGACAGGGGGCATTATATGAGCAGTTCTTC

J: TRBJ1-1
size: NA
D: NA
length: 11
V: TRBV29-1
CDR3: CSAEKNTEAFF
DNA: TGCAGCGCAGAAAAAAACACTGAAGCTTTCTTT

J: TRBJ2-3
size: NA
D: NA
length: 14
V: TRBV7-3
CDR3: CASSLNGYTDTQYF
DNA: TGTGCCAGCAGCTTAAACGGTTACACAGATACGCAGTATTTT

J: TRBJ2-7
size: NA
D: TRBD1
length: 15
V: TRBV27
CDR3: CASSLSGQVEHEQYF
DNA: TGTGCCAGCAGTTTATCGGGACAGGTCGAACACGAGCAGTACTTC

J: TRBJ2-1
size: few
D: NA
length: 16
V: TRBV7-2
CDR3: CASSLVGTGSYNEQFF
DNA: TGTGCCAGCAGCTTAGTAGGAACGGGATCCTACAATGAGCAGTTCTTC